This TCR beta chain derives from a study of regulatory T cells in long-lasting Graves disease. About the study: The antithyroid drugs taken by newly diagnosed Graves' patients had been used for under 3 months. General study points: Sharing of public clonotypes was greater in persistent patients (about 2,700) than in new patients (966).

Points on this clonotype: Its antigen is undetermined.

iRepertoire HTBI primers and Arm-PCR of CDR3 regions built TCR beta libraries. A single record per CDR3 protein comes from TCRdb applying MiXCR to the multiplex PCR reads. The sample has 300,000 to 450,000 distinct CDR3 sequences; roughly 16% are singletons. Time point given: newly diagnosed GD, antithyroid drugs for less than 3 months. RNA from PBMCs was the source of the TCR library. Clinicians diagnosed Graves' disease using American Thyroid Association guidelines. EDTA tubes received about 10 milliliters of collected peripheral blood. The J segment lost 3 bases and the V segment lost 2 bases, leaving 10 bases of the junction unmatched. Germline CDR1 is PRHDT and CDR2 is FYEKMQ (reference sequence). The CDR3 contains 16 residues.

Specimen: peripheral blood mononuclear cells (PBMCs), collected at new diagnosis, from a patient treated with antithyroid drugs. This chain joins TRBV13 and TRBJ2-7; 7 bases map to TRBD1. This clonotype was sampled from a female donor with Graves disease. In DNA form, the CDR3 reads TGTGCCAGCAGCTTAACAACGGCAGGGGGAGACTACGAGCAGTACTTC. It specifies CASSLTTAGGDYEQYF.